Presented here are 3 T cell receptor beta chains from one specimen sequenced in a study of regulatory T cells in long-lasting Graves disease. Arm-PCR of CDR3 regions with iRepertoire HTBI primers generated TCR beta libraries. One entry per CDR3 protein, called by TCRdb with MiXCR from the multiplex PCR reads. The sample shows fewer than 450,000 distinct CDR3 sequences, less than 25% of them seen only once. Sample time point: persistent/refractory GD, antithyroid drugs over 5 years with positive TRAb. The TCR library used RNA extracted from PBMCs. Source: peripheral blood mononuclear cells (PBMCs), taken when the disease was refractory, from a patient treated with antithyroid drugs. The source of these receptors is a female donor with Graves disease.

This clonotype was seen repeatedly, ten times or more. V is TRBV7-2 and J is TRBJ2-2, with D perhaps being TRBD1 or TRBD2 (6 bases each). V lost 5 bases to trimming and J lost 3 bases, with 16 bases between them. The germline CDR1 and CDR2 sequences are SGHTA and FQGNSA. The CDR3 totals 16 residues. As DNA, the CDR3 is TGTGCCAGCAGCCGGAGGTTGGGGGGCGACACCGGGGAGCTGTTTTTT. Translating gives CASSRRLGGDTGELFF.

This clonotype occurred many times. This chain uses TRBV27 with TRBJ2-7; D possibly corresponds to TRBD1 (5 bases). The germline V gene has CDR1 MNHEY and CDR2 SMNVEV (reference sequence). The CDR3 spans 14 residues. Trimming stripped 6 bases from V and 4 bases from J, with 16 bases between. DNA for the CDR3: TGTGCCAGCAGATACCAGGGTTCTAATTACGAGCAGTACTTC. Translating it yields CASRYQGSNYEQYF.

The sample holds a few counts of this clonotype. The chain links TRBV5-5 to TRBJ2-1; no definite D call. Germline V gene lookup returns CDR1 SGHKS and CDR2 YYEKEE (reference sequence). Trimming left V 3 bases short and J 0 bases short, with 13 bases between. The CDR3 extends over 16 amino acids. CDR3 loop: CASSSLGGDSYNEQFF. As DNA, the CDR3 is TGTGCCAGCAGCTCATTAGGCGGAGACTCCTACAATGAGCAGTTCTTC.